The 23 T cell receptor beta chains listed next were all sequenced from one sample in a study of human T cells and chemical hapten exposure. Time point noted: pre-sensitization, week 0. The treatment is: therapeutic diphenylcyclopropenone sensitization with weekly scalp DPC. TCRdb recomputed calls from the RACE reads with MiXCR, one row per CDR3 protein. The sample lists tens of thousands of distinct CDR3 sequences, about 10% occurring once. The sample in question was whole blood, obtained in connection with sensitization to the hapten diphenylcyclopropenone (DPC). The origin of the receptors is a woman aged 40 to 49 with alopecia areata. Some clones in this sample may be carry-over from other donors' samples.

This clonotype was counted only a few times. V is TRBV7-3 and J is TRBJ2-1, with 8 bases identical to TRBD1. The CDR3 runs 15 residues. V lost 2 bases, J lost 12 bases, and 12 bases stayed unmatched. Per germline, CDR1 SGHTA and CDR2 FQGTGA. The CDR3 DNA is TGTGCCAGCAGCTTATCGGCAGGGGGCGCTTACCCGCAGTTCTTC. As protein: CASSLSAGGAYPQFF.

The sample holds a few counts of this clonotype. V and J are TRBV5-4 and TRBJ2-4; TRBD1 might be the D (9 bases). CDR1 and CDR2 from the germline V gene are SGHNT and YYREEE (reference sequence). CDR3 length: 15 residues. V was clipped by 5 bases and J by 8 bases, with 20 bases between them. CDR3 residues: CASRKQGARGDIQYF. The CDR3 region has the DNA TGTGCCAGCAGGAAACAGGGGGCGCGGGGGGACATTCAGTACTTC.

This clonotype was seen ten or more times. This sequence joins TRBV7-2 and TRBJ2-4, with a tentative D call TRBD1 (7 bases). CDR1 is SGHTA and CDR2 is FQGNSA in the germline V gene. The CDR3 contains 13 residues. V was clipped by 8 bases and J by 4 bases, with 12 bases between them. The CDR3 sequence is CASAGTAKNIQYF. For the CDR3, the DNA is TGTGCCAGCGCGGGGACAGCGAAAAACATTCAGTACTTC.

This clonotype was seen many times. This chain joins TRBV30 and TRBJ1-3, with no clear D. V was clipped by 3 bases and J by 0 bases, with 9 bases between them. CDR3 length equals 14 residues. Germline CDR1 and CDR2: GTSNPN and SVGIG (reference sequence). Written as DNA, the CDR3 is TGTGCCTGGAGCCCCGGGAGCTCTGGAAACACCATATATTTT. Its translation is CAWSPGSSGNTIYF. The variable domain in full, with the rest retrieved from reference TRBV30 and TRBJ1-3, is SQTIHQWPATLVQPVGSPLSLECTVEGTSNPNLYWYRQAAGRGLQLLFYSVGIGQISSEVPQNLSASRPQDRQFILSSKKLLLSDSGFYLCAWSPGSSGNTIYFGEGSWLTVV.

The sample holds a few counts of this clonotype. The chain recombines TRBV19 with TRBJ2-3; D gene ambiguous. V dropped 4 bases and J dropped 5 bases, with 7 bases sitting between them. Germline values: CDR1 LNHDA, CDR2 SQIVND (reference sequence). The CDR3 is 12 residues long. Here the CDR3 reads CASSRFGDTQYF. The CDR3 region has the DNA TGTGCCAGTAGTAGGTTTGGAGATACGCAGTATTTT.

The CDR3 reads CASSSRTGMKEQFF. In DNA form, the CDR3 reads TGTGCCAGTAGTTCCCGGACAGGGATGAAGGAGCAGTTCTTC. The chain recombines TRBV19 with TRBJ2-1, with 8 bases that match TRBD1. The junction had 10 bases not matched to a gene; V was cut back by 5 bases and J by 10 bases. CDR3 length equals 14 residues. Germline lookup yields CDR1 LNHDA and CDR2 SQIVND (reference sequence).

This clonotype occurred many times. The chain carries TRBV5-1 and TRBJ2-1; TRBD1 matches at 8 bases. CDR3 length: 15 residues. Germline CDR1 SGHRS, CDR2 YFSETQ. The V and J ends lost 0 bases and 4 bases, in that order; junction bases with no gene match: 3. This CDR3 is CASSLAGGAYNEQFF. The CDR3 DNA reads TGCGCCAGCAGCTTGGCAGGGGGCGCTTACAATGAGCAGTTCTTC.

This clonotype was detected ten times or more. CDR3 bases: TGTGCCACCAGCGGCACAGGGGACACTGAAGCTTTCTTT. It specifies CATSGTGDTEAFF. This chain uses TRBV15 with TRBJ1-1, with 7 bases matching TRBD1. Trimming at V came to 5 bases and at J to 3 bases, leaving 3 bases not matched to a gene. This CDR3 region has 13 residues. Germline V gene lookup returns CDR1 LNHNV and CDR2 YYDKDF (reference sequence).

The sample holds many counts of this clonotype. The chain links TRBV7-8 to TRBJ1-5; D might be TRBD1 (6 bases). Trimming took off 4 bases at V and 7 bases at J, with 14 bases between the two ends. Germline lookup yields CDR1 SGHVS and CDR2 FQNEAQ. This CDR3 has 14 residues. CDR3: CASSSGPGDQPQHF. For the CDR3, the DNA is TGTGCCAGCAGCTCCGGCCCAGGGGACCAGCCCCAGCATTTT.

The J gene is TRBJ2-1, the V gene TRBV5-4; no clear D. The CDR3 has 14 amino acids. Germline V gene lookup returns CDR1 SGHNT and CDR2 YYREEE (reference sequence). V lost 0 bases, J lost 8 bases, and 12 bases lay in between. The DNA for the CDR3 is TGTGCCAGCAGCTTGGGGCGGCCGGGTCATGAGCAGTTCTTC. Translated: CASSLGRPGHEQFF.

In this sample, this clonotype turned up many times. V usage is TRBV7-3 and J usage is TRBJ2-3; no firm D call. Trimming took off 3 bases at V and 2 bases at J, with 6 bases between the two ends. Per the germline V gene, CDR1 is SGHTA and CDR2 is FQGTGA. This CDR3 has 13 residues. The CDR3 DNA reads as TGTGCCAGCAGCTTCCAAATCACAGATACGCAGTATTTT. Amino acid sequence: CASSFQITDTQYF.

This clonotype was observed a handful of times. The chain combines TRBV19 with TRBJ2-1, with 7 bases that match TRBD2. The CDR3 runs 14 residues. With V trimmed by 0 bases and J by 8 bases, 4 bases remained unmatched. From germline, CDR1 is LNHDA and CDR2 SQIVND (reference sequence). The CDR3 DNA reads as TGTGCCAGTAGTATAGATGCCCGGGGGGATGAGCAGTTCTTC. Translated, it gives CASSIDARGDEQFF.

Regarding this clonotype: A much larger clone is a single base away; this may be a read error. The CDR3 is CASSFPGANVLTF. CDR3 sequence (DNA): TGTGCCAGCAGCTTCCCTGGGGCCAACGTCCTGACTTTC. V gene TRBV7-2 combines with J gene TRBJ2-6; D unclear. CDR1 is SGHTA, CDR2 FQGNSA, per germline. The CDR3 runs 13 residues. V was trimmed by 3 bases and J by 2 bases, leaving 2 bases between them.

In this sample, this clonotype turned up many times. J is TRBJ2-1 and V is TRBV10-3; 7 nucleotides align to TRBD2. Trimming cost V 6 bases and J 6 bases; bases outside gene matches: 11. Germline CDR1 is ENHRY and CDR2 is SYGVKD. This CDR3 comprises 15 residues. The CDR3 loop is CAIRGSGNLPNEQFF. The CDR3 nucleotides read TGTGCCATCAGGGGGAGCGGGAATCTCCCCAATGAGCAGTTCTTC.

There are many counts of this clonotype. The chain combines TRBV11-2 with TRBJ1-1, with D possibly matching TRBD1 (6 bases). Germline V gene sequence: CDR1 SGHAT, CDR2 FQNNGV. Trimming removed 2 bases from V and 4 bases from J, with 14 bases in between. This CDR3 spans 15 amino acids. CDR3 in amino acids: CASSLSEGGGTEAFF. CDR3 nucleotides: TGTGCCAGCAGCTTATCCGAGGGAGGGGGCACTGAAGCTTTCTTT.

This clonotype showed up many times. The chain employs TRBV24-1 and TRBJ2-5; TRBD2 is a possible D gene (6 bases). The germline V gene encodes CDR1 KGHDR and CDR2 SFDVKD. With 2 bases removed from V and 7 bases from J, the gap between germline ends came to 22 bases. The CDR3 consists of 17 residues. The CDR3 loop is CATSDSKGASWGGTQYF. The CDR3 DNA sequence: TGTGCCACCAGTGATTCGAAAGGGGCTAGTTGGGGAGGGACCCAGTACTTC.

A few counts support this clonotype. The rearrangement joins TRBV6-5 to TRBJ1-5, with D perhaps matching TRBD1 (5 bases). Germline assignment: CDR1 MNHEY and CDR2 SVGAGI. The CDR3 is 13 residues long. V lost 10 bases and J lost 7, with 17 bases in between. CDR3 DNA sequence: TGTGCCACCGGGTGGGGGGAGGAGCAGCCCCAGCATTTT. It yields the protein CATGWGEEQPQHF.

This clonotype has a handful of counts. The rearrangement links TRBV6-2 or TRBV6-3 to TRBJ2-1; 7 positions match TRBD1. The CDR3 extends over 15 amino acids. Trimming cost V 4 bases and J 0 bases; bases outside gene matches: 3. The germline gives CDR1 MNHEY, CDR2 SVGEGT. This CDR3 reads CASSSGQHSYNEQFF. The CDR3 region has the DNA TGTGCCAGCAGTTCGGGACAGCACTCCTACAATGAGCAGTTCTTC.

This clonotype was seen more than once but under ten times. The V call is TRBV6-4, the J call TRBJ2-1; D is unclear. The germline gives CDR1 MRHNA, CDR2 SNTAGT. This CDR3 spans 18 amino acids. The germline V and J ends were trimmed by 6 bases and 10 bases, with 31 bases remaining between them. The DNA for the CDR3 is TGTGCCAGCAGCGGATCTACCTTACAGTTACTCCTTCATTTAGAGCAGTTCTTC. Translation gives CASSGSTLQLLLHLEQFF.

The J gene is TRBJ2-7, the V gene TRBV7-2; unclear D gene. Germline assignment: CDR1 SGHTA and CDR2 FQGNSA. The CDR3 is made up of 15 amino acids. The V end lost 4 bases, the J end lost 2 bases, and 15 bases lay between the germline ends. The CDR3 DNA reads TGTGCCAGCAGCTACCAGATGACATTTCCCTACGAGCAGTACTTC. Its protein product is CASSYQMTFPYEQYF.

The J gene is TRBJ1-1, the V gene TRBV10-2; D may be TRBD1 (5 bases). The V end lost 6 bases, the J end lost 3 bases, and 17 bases lay between the germline ends. This CDR3 has 15 amino acids. Germline-derived CDR1 and CDR2 are WSHSY and SAAADI. CDR3 protein: CASREGRTGDTEAFF. CDR3 DNA sequence: TGCGCCAGCAGGGAAGGACGGACGGGGGACACTGAAGCTTTCTTT.

This clonotype was found many times. This sequence joins TRBV30 and TRBJ1-2, with D hard to call. Trimming pared 5 bases from V and 6 bases from J, leaving 7 bases between. The germline V gene has CDR1 GTSNPN and CDR2 SVGIG (reference sequence). The CDR3 loop spans 10 amino acids. CDR3 sequence reads: CAWYGDGYTF. The CDR3, as DNA: TGTGCCTGGTACGGGGATGGCTACACCTTC.

This clonotype was detected many times. The chain has TRBV20-1 and TRBJ2-2, with 7 bases that match TRBD1. This CDR3 is built from 15 residues. Unmatched junction bases numbered 13, after V lost 7 bases and J lost 5 bases. Per germline, CDR1 DFQATT and CDR2 SNEGSKA (reference sequence). The CDR3 DNA reads as TGCAGTGTCCCGCTACAGGGGACGTTTACCGGGGAGCTGTTTTTT. It specifies CSVPLQGTFTGELFF.